The sequence of this T cell receptor beta chain was determined in a study of T-cell memory formation after mild COVID-19. This clonotype appeared a few times. Its antigen is unknown. TCRdb itself ran the 5' RACE reads through MiXCR, one entry per CDR3 protein. The table shows about 610,000 distinct CDR3 sequences, with roughly 17% occurring only once. Trimming took 8 bases from V and 8 from J, leaving 9 bases between them. Germline V lookup: CDR1 SGHTA, CDR2 FQGTGA. The CDR3 has 11 amino acids. General study findings and limits: Some responding clones appeared in pre-infection memory, suggesting cross-reactive memory joined.

The genes are TRBV7-3 and TRBJ1-4, with unresolved D. This clonotype originated in an adult woman who had mild COVID-19 (a few samples of this study predate the infection). Cell type and time point are not known. Sequencing input: PBMCs or a T cell subset sorted from them (not recorded which). DNA for the CDR3: TGTGCCAGCGGGGTTCGGGAAAAACTGTTTTTT. Encoded protein: CASGVREKLFF.